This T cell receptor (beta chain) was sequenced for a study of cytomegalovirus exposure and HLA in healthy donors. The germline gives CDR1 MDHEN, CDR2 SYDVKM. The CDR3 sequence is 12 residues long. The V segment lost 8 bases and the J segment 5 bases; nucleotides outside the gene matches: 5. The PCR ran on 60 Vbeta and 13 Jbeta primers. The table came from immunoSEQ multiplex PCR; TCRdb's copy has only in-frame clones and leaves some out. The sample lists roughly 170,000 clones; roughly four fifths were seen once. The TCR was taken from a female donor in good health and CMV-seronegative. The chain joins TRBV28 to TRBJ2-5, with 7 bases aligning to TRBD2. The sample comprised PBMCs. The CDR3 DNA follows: TGTGCCAGCCGTGCGGGGGTGGAGACCCAGTACTTC. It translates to CASRAGVETQYF.